The 12 T cell receptor beta chains listed next were all sequenced from one sample in a study of blood T cell repertoires in COVID-19. Repertoires were generated with immunoSEQ multiplex PCR, while TCRdb's copy carries only in-frame clones and drops some. Among about 97,000 clones listed, roughly 80% were seen once. The sample comprised peripheral blood. Receptor source: a man in his 60s with active or convalescent COVID-19.

The rearrangement joins TRBV19 to TRBJ1-5; 8 bases agree with TRBD1. V dropped 8 bases and J dropped 5; count of bases not matched to a gene: 5. Per germline, CDR1 LNHDA and CDR2 SQIVND (reference sequence). The CDR3 length is 13 residues. The CDR3 region is CASRQGWDQPQHF. The CDR3 nucleotides are TGTGCCAGTCGACAGGGGTGGGATCAGCCCCAGCATTTT.

This chain connects TRBV11-2 to TRBJ2-3; 7 bases line up with TRBD2. The germline V gene has CDR1 SGHAT and CDR2 FQNNGV. The ends lost 1 base at V and 7 bases at J; junction bases unmatched: 8. This CDR3 contains 15 residues. CDR3 nucleotide sequence: TGTGCCAGCAGCTTAGTGGGGGGGAGGGCCAATACGCAGTATTTT. Translation gives CASSLVGGRANTQYF. Complete variable domain (other parts from reference TRBV11-2 and TRBJ2-3): EAGVAQSPRYKIIEKRQSVAFWCNPISGHATLYWYQQILGQGPKLLIQFQNNGVVDDSQLPKDRFSAERLKGVDSTLKIQPAKLEDSAVYLCASSLVGGRANTQYFGPGTRLTVL.

The CDR3, as DNA: TGTGCCAGCAGCTTTTTCAGGGCAGTAATTGGATACGAGCAGTACTTC. This gives the protein CASSFFRAVIGYEQYF. The chain is built from TRBV7-8 and TRBJ2-7, with D perhaps matching TRBD1 (5 bases). V lost 3 bases to trimming and J lost 4 bases, with 19 bases between them. This CDR3 has 16 residues. Germline loops: CDR1 SGHVS, CDR2 FQNEAQ.

For the CDR3, the DNA is TGTGCCAGCAGCTTAGGTTGGGGGACTGAGCAGTACTTC. It codes for CASSLGWGTEQYF. The chain carries TRBV11-3 and TRBJ2-7; D perhaps matches TRBD2 (6 bases). Looked up from germline, CDR1 is SGHNT and CDR2 is YENEEA. Between the trimmed V and J ends, which lost 1 base and 7 bases, there was a span of 11 bases. This CDR3 is built from 13 residues.

V gene TRBV19 combines with J gene TRBJ1-1; no firm D call. Trimming removed 6 bases at V and 5 bases at J, with 13 bases between. Germline-derived CDR1 and CDR2 are LNHDA and SQIVND (reference sequence). The CDR3 is made up of 13 amino acids. The CDR3 protein is CASSPHLRTEAFF. The CDR3 DNA is TGTGCCAGTAGCCCTCATCTGAGGACTGAAGCTTTCTTT.

This sequence joins TRBV5-4 and TRBJ1-1; TRBD1 might be the D (6 bases). Germline CDR1 and CDR2: SGHNT and YYREEE (reference sequence). The CDR3 contains 13 residues. V lost 0 bases and J 11 bases, leaving 14 bases between the germline ends. CDR3 nucleotide sequence: TGTGCCAGCAGCTTGGAGGGGGTGAACGAGGCTTTCTTT. It specifies CASSLEGVNEAFF.

The chain links TRBV28 to TRBJ2-5; 8 bases match TRBD1. Per germline, CDR1 MDHEN and CDR2 SYDVKM. This CDR3 comprises 13 residues. The V gene end was trimmed by 7 bases and the J gene end by 5 bases; junction bases not matched to a gene: 6. CDR3 loop: CASNRGNEETQYF. In nucleotides, the CDR3 is TGTGCCAGCAACAGGGGGAACGAGGAGACCCAGTACTTC.

The chain carries TRBV6-1 and TRBJ2-2, with 8 bases aligning to TRBD2. Germline lookup yields CDR1 MNHNS and CDR2 SASEGT. The CDR3 runs 17 residues. With V trimmed by 2 bases and J by 0 bases, 5 bases remained unmatched. This CDR3 is CASSERRLASNTGELFF. The CDR3 DNA reads TGTGCCAGCAGTGAACGAAGACTAGCGTCGAACACCGGGGAGCTGTTTTTT.

The chain carries TRBV5-4 and TRBJ2-2, with TRBD2 identical over 9 bases. The CDR3 contains 18 residues. With V trimmed by 4 bases and J by 5 bases, 15 bases remained unmatched. Germline values: CDR1 SGHNT, CDR2 YYREEE (reference sequence). The CDR3 region has the DNA TGTGCCAGCAGCAATGGGGGAGCGGGAGGAGCGGTAACCGGGGAGCTGTTTTTT. It encodes CASSNGGAGGAVTGELFF.

This rearrangement joins TRBV7-9 to TRBJ2-7; TRBD2 agrees at 7 bases. The V gene's germline CDR1 is SEHNR and CDR2 FQNEAQ (reference sequence). After removal of 5 bases from V and 6 bases from J, the junction contained 10 bases not matched to a gene. This CDR3 is 14 amino acids long. CDR3 in DNA: TGTGCCAGCAGCGCTCTAGCGGTCCAGGGCGAGCAGTACTTC. Translated, it gives CASSALAVQGEQYF.

The V and J genes are TRBV27 and TRBJ2-1, with D perhaps TRBD2 (6 bases). The CDR3 is 15 amino acids. Between the trimmed V and J ends, which lost 6 bases and 5 bases, there was a span of 17 bases. Germline V gene sequence: CDR1 MNHEY, CDR2 SMNVEV (reference sequence). In DNA form, the CDR3 reads TGTGCCAGCAGACCCATAGCCGGGGGAAACAATGAGCAGTTCTTC. It is translated as CASRPIAGGNNEQFF.

This clone was picked up a small number of times. This chain joins TRBV2 and TRBJ1-1; possibly TRBD1 for D (5 bases). V lost 4 bases and J 4 bases, leaving 10 bases between the germline ends. Germline CDR1 is SNHLY and CDR2 is FYNNEI. The CDR3 sequence is 13 residues long. CDR3 coding DNA: TGTGCCAGCAGTGTCATGGGGGGCACTGAAGCTTTCTTT. This sequence encodes CASSVMGGTEAFF.